These T cell receptor beta chains were read from a single sample in a study of T cell responses to AZD1222 COVID-19 vaccine. This table comes from immunoSEQ multiplex PCR, and its TCRdb copy is limited to in-frame clones, with some not included. The data contain roughly 120,000 clones, about four fifths of them singletons. Here the sequenced sample was peripheral blood, taken on day 0 of AZD1222 vaccination. The receptors here all came from an adult in good health. CDR3s include the opening cysteine and the closing phenylalanine or tryptophan. Each record gives: clone size, J gene, V gene, CDR3 protein. The size of a clone is reported for some rows only, either as once, few or many, or as a class for expanded clones.

abundance: .
j_gene: TRBJ2-3
v_gene: TRBV19
CDR3aa: CASSPTGRGGWADTQYF

abundance: .
j_gene: TRBJ2-7
v_gene: TRBV7-2
CDR3aa: CASSTPSGRLYEQYF

abundance: .
j_gene: TRBJ2-7
v_gene: TRBV19
CDR3aa: CASSPKGGRSYEQYF

abundance: .
j_gene: TRBJ1-2
v_gene: TRBV12-3/TRBV12-4
CDR3aa: CASRRVGAGYTF

abundance: .
j_gene: TRBJ1-1
v_gene: TRBV28
CDR3aa: CASSLFTGIMNTEAFF

abundance: .
j_gene: TRBJ1-4
v_gene: TRBV6-5
CDR3aa: CASSLTRANEKLFF

abundance: .
j_gene: TRBJ1-1
v_gene: TRBV23-1
CDR3aa: CASSLPLNTEAFF

abundance: few
j_gene: TRBJ2-7
v_gene: TRBV2
CDR3aa: CASYRVRNEQYF

abundance: .
j_gene: TRBJ2-1
v_gene: TRBV9
CDR3aa: CASSVRLGTSGRGSSYNEQFF

abundance: .
j_gene: TRBJ1-1
v_gene: TRBV6-1
CDR3aa: CASSESINSNTEAFF

abundance: .
j_gene: TRBJ2-2
v_gene: TRBV4-1
CDR3aa: CASSPPLSGQGITGELFF

abundance: .
j_gene: TRBJ1-2
v_gene: TRBV5-4
CDR3aa: CASSVPPTGGTTF

abundance: few
j_gene: TRBJ1-6
v_gene: TRBV15
CDR3aa: CATSLSRNSPLHF

abundance: .
j_gene: TRBJ1-3
v_gene: TRBV7-9
CDR3aa: CASSLAGNSGNTIYF

abundance: .
j_gene: TRBJ1-4
v_gene: TRBV5-5
CDR3aa: CASSRQGRSNEKLFF

abundance: .
j_gene: TRBJ2-7
v_gene: TRBV28
CDR3aa: CASTGRRREGRFSHEQYF

abundance: .
j_gene: TRBJ2-7
v_gene: TRBV24-1
CDR3aa: CATQTSGRGEQYF

abundance: .
j_gene: TRBJ1-1
v_gene: TRBV2
CDR3aa: CASSEYVRGDTEAFF

abundance: few
j_gene: TRBJ2-7
v_gene: TRBV30
CDR3aa: CAWSVQGYEQYF

abundance: large
j_gene: TRBJ2-7
v_gene: TRBV4-3
CDR3aa: CASSQEDGLAGGLYEQYF

abundance: .
j_gene: TRBJ2-4
v_gene: TRBV10-3
CDR3aa: CAPDGGLAGFLAKNIQYF

abundance: .
j_gene: TRBJ1-1
v_gene: TRBV14
CDR3aa: CASSQELGRNTEAFF

abundance: .
j_gene: TRBJ2-7
v_gene: TRBV27
CDR3aa: CASSLSPQLEQYF

abundance: .
j_gene: TRBJ2-1
v_gene: TRBV7-2
CDR3aa: CASSSGGREQFF

abundance: .
j_gene: TRBJ1-2
v_gene: TRBV19
CDR3aa: CASRMTGGYYGYTF

abundance: .
j_gene: TRBJ1-2
v_gene: TRBV28
CDR3aa: CASSTSNYGYTF

abundance: .
j_gene: TRBJ2-7
v_gene: TRBV5-4
CDR3aa: CASSTRVAGSYEQYF

abundance: few
j_gene: TRBJ2-2
v_gene: TRBV9
CDR3aa: CASSVVGNTGELFF

abundance: .
j_gene: TRBJ2-7
v_gene: TRBV24-1
CDR3aa: CATSDSAPRTGGFIYEQYF

abundance: few
j_gene: TRBJ1-5
v_gene: TRBV28
CDR3aa: CASSAGQGGQPQHF

abundance: .
j_gene: TRBJ2-7
v_gene: TRBV5-6
CDR3aa: CASSLGGSRGEQYF

abundance: .
j_gene: TRBJ2-3
v_gene: TRBV4-3
CDR3aa: CASSQGFQGRVFVTDTQYF

abundance: .
j_gene: TRBJ2-7
v_gene: TRBV15
CDR3aa: CATSRGLATYEQYF